This record concerns one T cell receptor beta chain sequence. What it binds is unknown. This specimen comes from a study of T cells after posttransplantation cyclophosphamide. Method: immunoSEQ multiplex PCR; TCRdb's copy keeps in-frame clones and lacks some. The table shows roughly 7,400 clones, with about 91% occurring only once. Study-level points and caveats: TRB overlap between skin or GI tissue T cells and blood was limited. Recipient CMV seropositivity and CMV reactivation strongly tracked TRB clonality.

The source is a woman in her 50s in good health and a related stem cell transplant donor. Sequencing was done on a sample of CD4+ T cells sorted from blood.

CDR3 in amino acids: CSVEGNRAQSGYTF. The CDR3 DNA sequence: TGCAGCGTTGAGGGTAACAGGGCACAAAGTGGCTACACCTTC. The chain has TRBV29-1 and TRBJ1-2; TRBD1 might be the D (6 bases). The CDR3 contains 14 residues. Deletions cut 3 bases from V and 7 bases from J, with 18 bases between. CDR1 is SQVTM and CDR2 is ANQGSEA in the germline V gene.